This paragraph reports one TCR beta chain. The antigen remains unidentified. At the DNA level, this CDR3 is encoded by other sequences in the same sample as well. The data are from a study of shared clonotypes between healthy human individuals. Study-wide context: A couple of women and a few men aged 18 to 49 made up the donors.

Study-wide findings and caveats: Among donors, the sharing of clonotypes was expected to be influenced by sequencing depth. Generally, naive subsets came out with larger estimated richness than memory subsets. Non-shared clonotypes showed lower generation probabilities than clonotypes common to all four donors.

Some clones are missing from TCRdb's copy, which holds only in-frame ones; the method was immunoSEQ multiplex PCR. The sample records more than 2 million clones, roughly 94% being singletons. The germline V gene has CDR1 KGHSH and CDR2 LQKENI. The CDR3 has 13 amino acids. V lost 4 bases and J lost 2, with 8 bases in between. The specimen sequenced was naive CD4+ T cells sorted from blood. As for subset: CD45RA+ positively selected. This TCR derives from a man younger than 30 in good health. V gene TRBV18 combines with J gene TRBJ2-5; the D gene is possibly TRBD2 (6 bases). CDR3 bases: TGTGCCAGCTCACTTGGACTACAAGAGACCCAGTACTTC. Protein: CASSLGLQETQYF.